This entry lists 18 T cell receptor beta chains sequenced from one sample in a study of blood T cell repertoires in COVID-19. Measured with immunoSEQ multiplex PCR; TCRdb has only the in-frame clones, and not every one. Seen here are about 220,000 clones, 83% observed once, and the top ten hold around 3.3%. Sequenced input: PBMCs or T cells enriched from blood (not recorded which). These receptors were collected from a woman aged 40-49 years who had been exposed to COVID-19.

The V and J genes are TRBV14 and TRBJ1-3; D ambiguous. The CDR3 consists of 13 residues. V shed 4 bases and J shed 4 bases, with 8 bases lying between them. Germline V CDR1 and CDR2: SGHDN, FVKESK. The CDR3 region has the DNA TGTGCCAGCAGCCTCGGTTCCGGAAACACCATATATTTT. It yields the protein CASSLGSGNTIYF.

Only a few counts were recorded for this clone. This sequence joins TRBV2 and TRBJ2-4, with a tentative D call TRBD2 (6 bases). CDR3 length equals 17 residues. The germline V gene has CDR1 SNHLY and CDR2 FYNNEI. V dropped 2 bases and J dropped 0 bases, with 14 bases sitting between them. This chain's CDR3 is CASSERRGALAKNIQYF. The CDR3 DNA sequence: TGTGCCAGCAGTGAAAGGCGGGGAGCGTTAGCCAAAAACATTCAGTACTTC.

V gene TRBV7-9 combines with J gene TRBJ1-2, with D perhaps matching TRBD1 (5 bases). V lost 5 bases and J lost 4, with 11 bases in between. This CDR3 is 13 amino acids long. Germline CDR1 and CDR2: SEHNR and FQNEAQ (reference sequence). The CDR3, as DNA: TGTGCCAGCAGCCCGGGGGGTGGCTATGGCTACACCTTC. Protein product: CASSPGGGYGYTF.

This chain joins TRBV7-2 and TRBJ2-5; TRBD1 might be the D (5 bases). Per germline, CDR1 SGHTA and CDR2 FQGNSA. V lost 5 bases, J lost 4 bases, and 17 bases lay in between. This CDR3 has 15 amino acids. The DNA for the CDR3 is TGTGCCAGCAGCCCAAACGGCGATGGGGCAGAGACCCAGTACTTC. It is translated as CASSPNGDGAETQYF. The entire variable domain, with the rest obtained from reference TRBV7-2 and TRBJ2-5, is as follows: GAGVSQSPSNKVTEKGKDVELRCDPISGHTALYWYRQSLGQGLEFLIYFQGNSAPDKSGLPSDRFSAERTGGSVSTLTIQRTQQEDSAVYLCASSPNGDGAETQYFGPGTRLLVL.

The chain joins TRBV2 to TRBJ2-3; 8 bases map to TRBD2. The V gene end was trimmed by 5 bases and the J gene end by 1 base; junction bases not matched to a gene: 5. The length of the CDR3 is 15 residues. Germline V gene sequence: CDR1 SNHLY, CDR2 FYNNEI. CDR3 region: CASSSGGAGTDTQYF. Here the CDR3 DNA reads TGTGCCAGCAGTTCGGGGGGGGCTGGCACAGATACGCAGTATTTT.

The CDR3 coding sequence is TGTGCCTGGAGTGCCAGCGGGGGGACAGATACGCAGTATTTT. Encoded protein: CAWSASGGTDTQYF. V and J are TRBV30 and TRBJ2-3; 9 nucleotides match TRBD2. With 1 base clipped from V and 3 bases from J, the junction kept 2 bases outside the gene matches. Germline CDR1 GTSNPN, CDR2 SVGIG (reference sequence). This CDR3 contains 14 residues.

This chain joins TRBV5-4 and TRBJ2-1, with D perhaps matching TRBD2 (5 bases). Per germline, CDR1 SGHNT and CDR2 YYREEE (reference sequence). Trimming shortened V by 6 bases and J by 3 bases, and 10 bases separated the two germline ends. The CDR3 runs to 13 residues. The CDR3 reads CASKLDLYNEQFF. CDR3 DNA sequence: TGTGCCAGCAAACTAGACCTCTACAATGAGCAGTTCTTC.

CDR3 residues: CASSPTSGANNEQFF. CDR3 DNA sequence: TGTGCCAGCAGCCCGACTAGCGGGGCGAACAATGAGCAGTTCTTC. This chain links TRBV7-2 with TRBJ2-1; 11 bases match TRBD2. The CDR3 covers 15 residues. The trim removed 5 bases at V and 5 bases at J, leaving 5 bases unmatched. CDR1 and CDR2 from the germline V gene are SGHTA and FQGNSA.

The J gene is TRBJ1-2, the V gene TRBV6-5, with 9 bases fitting TRBD1. CDR3 size: 15 residues. Germline V gene data show CDR1 as MNHEY and CDR2 as SVGAGI. The junction had 9 bases not matched to a gene; V was cut back by 6 bases and J by 4 bases. CDR3 bases: TGTGCCAGCAGCTCCAGGGACAGGGAACGCTATGGCTACACCTTC. Its translation: CASSSRDRERYGYTF.

In this sample, this clone turned up once. The chain uses TRBV4-2 and TRBJ1-2; weak D call: TRBD1 (6 bases). Germline CDR1 is LGHNA and CDR2 is YNFKEQ. The V end lost 1 base, the J end lost 4 bases, and 13 bases lay between the germline ends. This CDR3 comprises 15 residues. The CDR3 is CASSQGSSGAYGYTF. CDR3 in DNA: TGTGCCAGCAGCCAAGGGTCGTCAGGGGCCTATGGCTACACCTTC.

This chain uses TRBV4-3 with TRBJ2-5; 7 positions match TRBD1. This CDR3 spans 15 amino acids. CDR1 and CDR2 from the germline V gene are LGHNA and YSLEER. The trim removed 3 bases at V and 8 bases at J, leaving 12 bases unmatched. This CDR3 is CASSQHDRDQGTQYF. Here the CDR3 DNA reads TGCGCCAGCAGCCAGCATGACAGGGATCAAGGAACCCAGTACTTC.

The chain uses TRBV12-3 or TRBV12-4 and TRBJ1-2, with D uncertain. V was trimmed by 4 bases and J by 2 bases, leaving 8 bases between them. The CDR3 spans 13 residues. The CDR3 region is CASSSGENYGYTF. The CDR3 nucleotides are TGTGCCAGCAGTTCCGGGGAGAACTATGGCTACACCTTC.

V gene TRBV2 combines with J gene TRBJ1-6; possible D gene TRBD1, 6 bases. Per germline, CDR1 SNHLY and CDR2 FYNNEI. The CDR3 is 16 amino acids. The V end lost 0 bases, the J end lost 5 bases, and 11 bases lay between the germline ends. CDR3 sequence (DNA): TGTGCCAGCAGTGAAGCGGGGACAATGAATAATTCACCCCTCCACTTT. It yields the protein CASSEAGTMNNSPLHF.

Comments on this clone: In the same sample, other DNA sequences code for this CDR3. The rearrangement joins TRBV18 to TRBJ2-1; 10 positions agree with TRBD1. Unmatched junction bases numbered 3, after V lost 6 bases and J lost 7 bases. The CDR3 is made up of 13 amino acids. Germline loops: CDR1 KGHSH, CDR2 LQKENI. The CDR3 protein is CASSRTGGNEQFF. CDR3 bases: TGTGCCAGCTCTCGGACAGGGGGGAATGAGCAGTTCTTC.

This clone was picked up a small number of times. The rearrangement links TRBV9 to TRBJ1-1, with D unclear. V lost 4 bases and J lost 5, with 9 bases in between. The CDR3 has 12 amino acids. Germline CDR1 and CDR2: SGDLS and YYNGEE. CDR3 sequence reads: CASSPHETEAFF. The DNA for the CDR3 is TGTGCCAGCAGCCCCCATGAGACTGAAGCTTTCTTT.

About this clone: Distinct nucleotide sequences in the sample also encode this CDR3. The chain joins TRBV3-1 (or the pseudogene TRBV3-2) to TRBJ2-5; D perhaps matches TRBD1 (5 bases). The CDR3 totals 13 residues. Germline V CDR1 and CDR2: LGHDT, YNNKEL (reference sequence). V was cut by 6 bases and J by 1 base, with 9 bases left in between. This chain's CDR3 is CASSPTGQETQYF. CDR3 sequence (DNA): TGTGCCAGCAGTCCAACAGGCCAAGAGACCCAGTACTTC.

This clone is deemed medium-sized. This chain links TRBV28 with TRBJ2-7; the match to TRBD1 covers 8 bases. Germline V CDR1 and CDR2: MDHEN, SYDVKM. V gave up 7 bases and J gave up 1 base; unmatched junction bases: 12. The CDR3 runs to 16 residues. CDR3 nucleotide sequence: TGTGCCAGCACTAGTCAGGGGGCGCTTCTGTCCTACGAGCAGTACTTC. Its protein product is CASTSQGALLSYEQYF.

The V gene is TRBV7-2, the J gene TRBJ2-3, with TRBD2 matching over 8 bases. Looked up from germline, CDR1 is SGHTA and CDR2 is FQGNSA. With 3 bases clipped from V and 0 bases from J, the junction kept 14 bases outside the gene matches. The CDR3 sequence is 19 residues long. The CDR3 protein is CASSLNRGGQIHSTDTQYF. As DNA, the CDR3 is TGTGCCAGCAGCTTGAACCGGGGGGGCCAGATCCATAGCACAGATACGCAGTATTTT.